This T cell receptor beta chain emerged from a study of vaccination effects on CD4 cells after COVID-19. Overall study: The second dose preceded post-vaccine samples by a median of 72 days. Notes on the study in general: Infection-derived and vaccine-derived clones contracted markedly late after vaccination.

In regard to this clone: What it binds is unknown.

Sequencing followed a ViraFEST assay step that expanded antigen-specific CD4+ T cells with viral peptide pools. Subsequent to a culture period of about ten days, CD4+ T cells were isolated. Two doses of BNT162b2 or mRNA-1273 vaccine were administered to participants. The authors replaced half the medium with IL-2 medium on days 3 and 7. Germline V gene lookup returns CDR1 ENHRY and CDR2 SYGVKD. J gave up 3 bases and V 2 bases, and 7 bases lay outside the gene matches. The CDR3 is 16 residues long. Data came from immunoSEQ multiplex PCR; TCRdb stores just in-frame clones and leaves some out. Among 67,000 or so clones listed, about 80% were seen once.

The sequence came from a human donor who received a COVID-19 vaccine. The V gene is TRBV10-3, the J gene TRBJ2-3; 8 bases line up with TRBD2. The source was CD4+ T cells from PBMCs cultured with HCoV-229E spike peptides, collected after COVID-19 vaccination. The CDR3, as DNA: TGTGCCATCAGTGAGCCCACTAGCGGAGTTACAGATACGCAGTATTTT. Its translation: CAISEPTSGVTDTQYF.